This T cell receptor beta chain was recorded in a study of identical twins. This clonotype was counted between two and nine times. V was trimmed by 0 bases and J by 3 bases, leaving 15 bases between them. The germline V gene encodes CDR1 SGHAT and CDR2 FQNNGV. CDR3 length: 16 residues. TCRdb recomputed calls from the 5' RACE reads with MiXCR, one row per CDR3 protein. The sample consists of hundreds of thousands of distinct CDR3 sequences, 8.5% to 9% of them appearing once. These data are also associated with another study on yellow fever vaccine responses in identical twins.

The chain carries TRBV11-2 and TRBJ2-7; a weak D match, TRBD2 (6 bases). This sequence originates from a woman in her late teens or twenties in good health. The sample taken for sequencing was PBMCs. The CDR3 DNA sequence: TGTGCCAGCAGCTTAGATCTCCCGGGAGTCGTCTACGAGCAGTACTTC. Protein: CASSLDLPGVVYEQYF.